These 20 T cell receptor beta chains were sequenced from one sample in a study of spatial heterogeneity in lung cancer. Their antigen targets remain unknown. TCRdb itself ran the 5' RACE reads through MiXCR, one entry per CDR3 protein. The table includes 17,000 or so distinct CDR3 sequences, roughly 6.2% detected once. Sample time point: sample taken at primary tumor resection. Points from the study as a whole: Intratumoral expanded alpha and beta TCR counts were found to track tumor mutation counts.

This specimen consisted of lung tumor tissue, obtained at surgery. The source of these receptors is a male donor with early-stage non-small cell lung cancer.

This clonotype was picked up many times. CDR3 protein: CASSPPHPGQGTSGNTIYF. The CDR3 nucleotides read TGTGCCAGCAGTCCTCCTCATCCGGGACAGGGGACTTCTGGAAACACCATATATTTT. The V and J genes are TRBV28 and TRBJ1-3; 10 bases map to TRBD1. V was clipped by 5 bases and J by 1 base; unmatched bases: 14. The germline CDR1 and CDR2 sequences are MDHEN and SYDVKM. The CDR3 length is 19 residues.

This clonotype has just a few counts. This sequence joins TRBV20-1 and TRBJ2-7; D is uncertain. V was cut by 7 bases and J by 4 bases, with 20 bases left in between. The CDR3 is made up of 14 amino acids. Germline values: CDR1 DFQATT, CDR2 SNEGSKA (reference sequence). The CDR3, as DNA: TGCAGTGTCCCCACCAGTGTGAAGCCTTACGAGCAGTACTTC. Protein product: CSVPTSVKPYEQYF.

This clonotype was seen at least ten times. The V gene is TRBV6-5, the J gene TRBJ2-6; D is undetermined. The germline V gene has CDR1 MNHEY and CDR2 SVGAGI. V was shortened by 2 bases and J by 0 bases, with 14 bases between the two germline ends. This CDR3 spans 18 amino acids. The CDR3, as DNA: TGTGCCAGCAGTTACCACCAATATCGTCGCTCTGGGGCCAACGTCCTGACTTTC. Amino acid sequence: CASSYHQYRRSGANVLTF.

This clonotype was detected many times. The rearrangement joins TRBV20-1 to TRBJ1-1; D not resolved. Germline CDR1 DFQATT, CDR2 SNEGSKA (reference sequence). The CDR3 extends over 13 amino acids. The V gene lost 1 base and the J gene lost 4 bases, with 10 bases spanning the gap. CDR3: CSARAQQLTEAFF. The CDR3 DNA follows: TGCAGTGCTAGAGCACAGCAGCTCACTGAAGCTTTCTTT.

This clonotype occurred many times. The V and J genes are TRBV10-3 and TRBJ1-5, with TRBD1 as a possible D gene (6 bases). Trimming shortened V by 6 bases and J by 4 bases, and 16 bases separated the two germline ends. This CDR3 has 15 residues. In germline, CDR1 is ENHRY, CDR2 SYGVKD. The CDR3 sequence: CAISGLGQGNQPQHF. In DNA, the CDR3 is TGTGCCATCAGCGGGTTGGGGCAGGGGAATCAGCCCCAGCATTTT.

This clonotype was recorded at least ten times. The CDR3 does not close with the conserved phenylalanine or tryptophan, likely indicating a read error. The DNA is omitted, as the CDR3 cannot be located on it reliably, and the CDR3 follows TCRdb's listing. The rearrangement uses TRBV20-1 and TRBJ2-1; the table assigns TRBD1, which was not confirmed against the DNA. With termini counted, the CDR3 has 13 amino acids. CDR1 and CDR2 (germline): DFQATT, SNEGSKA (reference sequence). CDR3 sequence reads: CSARASVTGGISS.

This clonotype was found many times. In nucleotides, the CDR3 is TGCAGCGTCGACGACAGCATTAACTATGGCTACACCTTC. Its translation is CSVDDSINYGYTF. This chain uses TRBV29-1 with TRBJ1-2; TRBD1 might be the D (5 bases). The CDR3 totals 13 residues. Deletions cut 6 bases from V and 1 base from J, with 12 bases between. The germline gives CDR1 SQVTM, CDR2 ANQGSEA.

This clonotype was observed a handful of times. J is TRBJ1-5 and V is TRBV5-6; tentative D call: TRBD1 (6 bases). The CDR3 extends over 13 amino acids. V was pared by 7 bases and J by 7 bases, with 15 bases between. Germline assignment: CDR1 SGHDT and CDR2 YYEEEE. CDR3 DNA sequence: TGTGCCAGCGATGGCGAGGGGGAACAGCCCCAGCATTTT. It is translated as CASDGEGEQPQHF.

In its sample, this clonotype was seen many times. CDR3 DNA: TGCAGTGCTTGGGACGACAGGGGATATGGCTACACCTTC. It specifies CSAWDDRGYGYTF. The rearrangement uses TRBV20-1 and TRBJ1-2, with TRBD1 matching 8 bases. With V trimmed by 5 bases and J by 5 bases, 7 bases remained unmatched. The CDR3 covers 13 residues. Germline CDR1 and CDR2: DFQATT and SNEGSKA (reference sequence).

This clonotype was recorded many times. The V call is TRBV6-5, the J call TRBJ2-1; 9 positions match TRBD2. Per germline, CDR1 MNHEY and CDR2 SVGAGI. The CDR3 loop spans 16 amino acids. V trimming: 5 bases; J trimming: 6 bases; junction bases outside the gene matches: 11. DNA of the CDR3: TGTGCCAGCAGTCGCTGGGCTAGCGGGACCCTCAATGAGCAGTTCTTC. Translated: CASSRWASGTLNEQFF.

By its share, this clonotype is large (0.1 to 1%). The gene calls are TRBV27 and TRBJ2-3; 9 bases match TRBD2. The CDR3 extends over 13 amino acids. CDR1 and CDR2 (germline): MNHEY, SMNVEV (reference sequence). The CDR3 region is CATSGGGSDTQYF. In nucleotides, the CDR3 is TGTGCGACTAGCGGAGGGGGTTCAGATACGCAGTATTTT.

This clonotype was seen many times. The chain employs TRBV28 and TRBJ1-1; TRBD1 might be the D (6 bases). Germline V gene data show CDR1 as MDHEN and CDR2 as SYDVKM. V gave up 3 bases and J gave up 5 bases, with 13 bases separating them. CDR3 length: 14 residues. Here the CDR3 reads CASSFGGAGTEAFF. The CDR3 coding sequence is TGTGCCAGCAGTTTTGGGGGGGCTGGGACTGAAGCTTTCTTT.

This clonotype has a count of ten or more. The CDR3 sequence is CASSSNAGLAANEQFF. DNA for the CDR3: TGTGCCAGCAGCTCAAATGCGGGACTAGCGGCCAATGAGCAGTTCTTC. The rearrangement links TRBV7-2 to TRBJ2-1, with 11 nucleotides matching TRBD2. Germline CDR1 and CDR2: SGHTA and FQGNSA. V lost 4 bases, J lost 6 bases, and 8 bases stayed unmatched. This CDR3 comprises 16 residues.

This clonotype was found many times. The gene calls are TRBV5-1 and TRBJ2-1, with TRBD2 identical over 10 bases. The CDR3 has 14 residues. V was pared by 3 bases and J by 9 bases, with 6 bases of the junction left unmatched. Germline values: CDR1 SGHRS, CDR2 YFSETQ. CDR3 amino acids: CASSWTSGLPEQFF. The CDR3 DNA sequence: TGCGCCAGCAGCTGGACTAGCGGCTTGCCTGAGCAGTTCTTC.

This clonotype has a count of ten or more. The CDR3 DNA reads TGTGCCAGCAGCTTAGTGGGTTTTAGAGGCACAGATACGCAGTATTTT. Residues: CASSLVGFRGTDTQYF. V usage is TRBV7-9 and J usage is TRBJ2-3; D is unclear. This CDR3 has 16 amino acids. Deletions cut 1 base from V and 1 base from J, with 12 bases between. The germline V gene has CDR1 SEHNR and CDR2 FQNEAQ (reference sequence).

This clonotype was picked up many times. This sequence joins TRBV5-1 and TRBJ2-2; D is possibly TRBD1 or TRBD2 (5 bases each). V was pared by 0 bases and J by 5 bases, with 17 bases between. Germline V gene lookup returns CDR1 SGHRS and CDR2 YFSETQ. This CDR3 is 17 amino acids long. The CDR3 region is CASSLGLGTGATGELFF. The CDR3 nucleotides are TGCGCCAGCAGCTTGGGGCTAGGGACCGGGGCGACCGGGGAGCTGTTTTTT.

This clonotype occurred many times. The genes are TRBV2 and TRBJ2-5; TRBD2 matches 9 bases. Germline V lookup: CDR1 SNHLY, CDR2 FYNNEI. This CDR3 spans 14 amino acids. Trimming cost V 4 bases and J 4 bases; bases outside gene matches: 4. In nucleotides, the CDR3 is TGTGCCAGCAGTGTGGTGACTAGCGGAGAGACCCAGTACTTC. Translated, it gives CASSVVTSGETQYF.

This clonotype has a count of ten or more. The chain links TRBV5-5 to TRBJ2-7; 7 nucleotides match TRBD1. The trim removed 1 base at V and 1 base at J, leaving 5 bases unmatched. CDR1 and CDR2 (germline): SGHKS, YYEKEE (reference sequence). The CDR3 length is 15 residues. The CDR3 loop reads CASSLMVTGSYEQYF. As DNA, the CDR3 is TGTGCCAGCAGCTTGATGGTGACAGGGTCCTACGAGCAGTACTTC.

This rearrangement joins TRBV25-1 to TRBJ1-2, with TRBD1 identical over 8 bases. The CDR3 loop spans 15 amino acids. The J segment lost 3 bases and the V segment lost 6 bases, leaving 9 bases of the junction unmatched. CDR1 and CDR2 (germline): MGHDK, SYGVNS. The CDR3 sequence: CASRPTGGPHYGYTF. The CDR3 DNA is TGTGCCAGCAGACCCACAGGGGGACCTCACTATGGCTACACCTTC.

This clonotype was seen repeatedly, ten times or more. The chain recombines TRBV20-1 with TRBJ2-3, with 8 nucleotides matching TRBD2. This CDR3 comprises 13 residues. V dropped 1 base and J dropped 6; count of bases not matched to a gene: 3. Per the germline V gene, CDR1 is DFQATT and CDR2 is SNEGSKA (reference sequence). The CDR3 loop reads CSARATSVDTQYF. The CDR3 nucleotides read TGCAGTGCTAGAGCGACTAGCGTCGATACGCAGTATTTT.